This T cell receptor (beta chain) was found in a study of T cells after posttransplantation cyclophosphamide. This CDR3 region has 14 residues. Germline-derived CDR1 and CDR2 are SEHNR and FQNEAQ (reference sequence). V dropped 5 bases and J dropped 12; count of bases not matched to a gene: 11. Busulfan-fludarabine conditioning, marrow transplant, and cyclophosphamide on days +3 and +4 were administered. This clone was observed many times. TCRdb keeps only in-frame clones here, not all; method: immunoSEQ multiplex PCR. The sample gives 7,500 to 9,500 clones, none seen only once, and the top ten clones hold nearly 6%.

The receptor's source is a young adult male patient who received an allogeneic stem cell transplant from an unrelated donor, was CMV-positive, and had acute and chronic GVHD. Part of the T cell pool may stem from the graft donor. Sequences were derived from PBMCs, sampled after an allogeneic stem cell transplant with post-transplant cyclophosphamide. This chain uses TRBV7-9 with TRBJ1-1; 11 bases line up with TRBD1. CDR3 loop: CASSPDWDRGDSFF. CDR3 DNA sequence: TGTGCCAGCAGCCCGGATTGGGACAGGGGGGATTCTTTCTTT.